This T cell receptor beta chain is drawn from a study of blood T cell repertoires in COVID-19. This table comes from immunoSEQ multiplex PCR, and its TCRdb copy is limited to in-frame clones, with some not included. The repertoire consists of roughly 190,000 clones, with roughly 80% occurring once and the leading ten covering 13% to 15%. The receptor was isolated from a woman in her 70s with COVID-19, enrolled during active disease. Sequenced: peripheral blood.

This CDR3 reads CASSEEGRGSNQPQHF. The CDR3 nucleotides are TGTGCCAGCAGTGAAGAGGGGAGGGGAAGCAATCAGCCCCAGCATTTT. This chain links TRBV2 with TRBJ1-5; D is possibly TRBD1 (5 bases). The CDR3 runs to 16 residues. CDR1 is SNHLY, CDR2 FYNNEI, per germline. V was shortened by 1 base and J by 1 base, with 11 bases between the two germline ends.